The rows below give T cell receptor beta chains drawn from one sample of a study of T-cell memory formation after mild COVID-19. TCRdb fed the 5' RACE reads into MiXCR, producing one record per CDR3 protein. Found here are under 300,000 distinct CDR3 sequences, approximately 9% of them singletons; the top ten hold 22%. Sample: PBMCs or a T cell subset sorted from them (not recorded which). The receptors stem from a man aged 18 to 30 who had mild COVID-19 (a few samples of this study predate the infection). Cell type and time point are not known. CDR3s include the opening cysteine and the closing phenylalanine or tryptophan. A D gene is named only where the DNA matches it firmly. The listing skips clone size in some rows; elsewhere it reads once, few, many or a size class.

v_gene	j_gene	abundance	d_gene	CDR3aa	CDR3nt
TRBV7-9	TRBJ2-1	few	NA	CASSGGWTRNEQFF	TGTGCCAGCAGCGGCGGGTGGACACGGAATGAGCAGTTCTTC
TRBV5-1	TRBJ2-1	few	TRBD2	CASSPSTGTSIDEQFF	TGCGCCAGCAGCCCATCCACCGGGACTAGCATCGATGAGCAGTTCTTC
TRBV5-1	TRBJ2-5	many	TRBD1	CASSLGTGAEETQYF	TGCGCCAGCAGCTTAGGGACAGGGGCCGAAGAGACCCAGTACTTC
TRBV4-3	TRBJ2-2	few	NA	CASSQAWQGTGELFF	TGCGCCAGCAGCCAAGCCTGGCAGGGTACCGGGGAGCTGTTTTTT
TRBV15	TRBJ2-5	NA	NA	CATSRDRAGFQETQYF	TGTGCCACCAGCAGAGATCGGGCGGGCTTCCAAGAGACCCAGTACTTC
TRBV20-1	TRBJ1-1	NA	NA	CSAVTGTANTEAFF	TGCAGTGCAGTTACCGGGACCGCGAACACTGAAGCTTTCTTT
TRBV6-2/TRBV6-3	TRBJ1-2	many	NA	CASSSRSSNYGYTF	TGTGCCAGCAGTTCTCGGTCGTCAAACTATGGCTACACCTTC
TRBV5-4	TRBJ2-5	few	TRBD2	CASSTRTSGQETQYF	TGTGCCAGCAGCACCCGGACTAGCGGCCAAGAGACCCAGTACTTC
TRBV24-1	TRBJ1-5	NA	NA	CATSEPQGYSNQPQHF	TGTGCCACCAGTGAACCACAGGGTTATAGCAATCAGCCCCAGCATTTT
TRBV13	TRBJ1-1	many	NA	CASSLLRGPEAFF	TGTGCCAGCAGCTTATTGAGGGGCCCTGAAGCTTTCTTT
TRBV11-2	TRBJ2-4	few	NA	CASSPDRLSAKNIQYF	TGTGCCAGCAGCCCCGACAGGTTATCAGCCAAAAACATTCAGTACTTC
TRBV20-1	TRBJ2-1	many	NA	CSARAGGSYNEQFF	TGCAGTGCTAGAGCCGGGGGCTCCTACAATGAGCAGTTCTTC
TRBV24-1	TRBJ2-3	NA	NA	CATSDSRISTTSTDTQYF	TGTGCCACCAGTGATAGCCGAATTTCAACTACTAGCACAGATACGCAGTATTTT
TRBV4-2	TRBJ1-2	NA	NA	CASSLSGGMASGYTF	TGTGCCAGCAGCCTCAGTGGGGGGATGGCGTCGGGCTACACCTTC
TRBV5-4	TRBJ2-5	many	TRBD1	CASSYDRDQETQYF	TGTGCCAGCAGCTACGACAGGGACCAAGAGACCCAGTACTTC
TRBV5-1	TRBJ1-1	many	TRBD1	CASSRTGGASTEAEAFF	TGCGCCAGCAGTAGAACAGGGGGCGCCTCAACGGAAGCTGAAGCTTTCTTT
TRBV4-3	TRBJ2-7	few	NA	CASSHVGGGTQTYEQYF	TGCGCCAGCAGCCACGTCGGTGGGGGGACACAAACCTACGAGCAGTACTTC
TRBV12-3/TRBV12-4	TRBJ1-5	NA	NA	CASSRRDQPQHF	TGTGCCAGCAGTCGCCGGGATCAGCCCCAGCATTTT
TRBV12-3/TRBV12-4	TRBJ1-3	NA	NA	CASSFTGPGNTIYF	TGTGCCAGCAGTTTCACTGGACCTGGAAACACCATATATTTT
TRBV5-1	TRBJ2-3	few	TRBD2	CASSSPGTSKRDTQYF	TGCGCCAGCAGCTCCCCCGGGACTAGTAAGAGGGATACGCAGTATTTT
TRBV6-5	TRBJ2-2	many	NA	CASRSGGAGELFF	TGTGCCAGCAGGTCGGGTGGAGCCGGGGAGCTGTTTTTT
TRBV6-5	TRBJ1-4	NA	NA	CASSYGQMTNEKLFF	TGTGCCAGCAGTTACGGGCAGATGACTAATGAAAAACTGTTTTTT
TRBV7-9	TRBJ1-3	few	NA	CASSSRGSPGNTIYF	TGTGCCAGCAGCTCTCGCGGGTCACCAGGAAACACCATATATTTT
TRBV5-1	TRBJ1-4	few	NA	CASRFRINEKLFF	TGCGCCAGCAGATTCAGGATTAATGAAAAACTGTTTTTT
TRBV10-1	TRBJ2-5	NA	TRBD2	CASSEKRGVQETQYF	TGCGCCAGCAGTGAGAAGCGGGGGGTCCAAGAGACCCAGTACTTC
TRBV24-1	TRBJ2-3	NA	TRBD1	CATGGQGVPDTQYF	TGTGCCACCGGAGGACAGGGGGTCCCAGATACGCAGTATTTT
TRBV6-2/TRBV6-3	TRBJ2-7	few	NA	CASSSGGGDSLFGYF	TGTGCCAGCAGCTCCGGTGGTGGCGACAGCCTGTTCGGGTACTTC
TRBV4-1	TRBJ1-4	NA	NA	CASSQDQGDGEKLFF	TGCGCCAGCAGCCAAGATCAAGGCGATGGCGAAAAACTGTTTTTT
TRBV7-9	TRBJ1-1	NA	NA	CASSPTEAFF	TGTGCCAGCAGCCCCACTGAAGCTTTCTTT
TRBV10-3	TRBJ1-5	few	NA	CAISESEVGRGGQPQHF	TGTGCCATCAGTGAGTCTGAAGTGGGCAGGGGAGGTCAGCCCCAGCATTTT
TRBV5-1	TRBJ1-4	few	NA	CASSLEGMNEKLFF	TGCGCCAGCAGCTTGGAGGGGATGAATGAAAAACTGTTTTTT
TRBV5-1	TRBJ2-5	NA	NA	CASRRVSETQYF	TGCGCCAGCAGGAGAGTGTCGGAGACCCAGTACTTC
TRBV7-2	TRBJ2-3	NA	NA	CASSLVGDATDTQYF	TGTGCCAGCAGCTTAGTCGGGGACGCCACAGATACGCAGTATTTT
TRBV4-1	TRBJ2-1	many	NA	CASSPDGIGGAYNEQFF	TGCGCCAGCAGCCCCGACGGCATTGGGGGGGCGTACAATGAGCAGTTCTTC
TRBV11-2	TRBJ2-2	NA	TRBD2	CASSPGLDNTGELFF	TGTGCCAGCAGCCCCGGACTAGATAACACCGGGGAGCTGTTTTTT
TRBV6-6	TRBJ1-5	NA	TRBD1	CASSSTGVQPQHF	TGTGCCAGCAGCTCGACAGGGGTTCAGCCCCAGCATTTT
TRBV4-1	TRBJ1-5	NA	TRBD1	CASSQGGTGGGYSNQPQHF	TGCGCCAGCAGCCAGGGAGGGACAGGAGGCGGTTATAGCAATCAGCCCCAGCATTTT
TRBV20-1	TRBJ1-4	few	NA	CSARDFGQTLFF	TGCAGTGCTAGAGATTTTGGCCAAACACTGTTTTTT
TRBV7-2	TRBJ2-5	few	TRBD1	CASSNRDRGLQETQYF	TGTGCCAGCAGCAACCGGGACAGGGGGCTCCAAGAGACCCAGTACTTC
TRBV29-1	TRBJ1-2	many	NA	CSVTGYYGYTF	TGCAGCGTAACGGGGTACTATGGCTACACCTTC
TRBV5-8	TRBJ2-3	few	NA	CASSSRGGLAATQYF	TGTGCCAGCAGCTCCCGCGGTGGGCTAGCCGCTACGCAGTATTTT
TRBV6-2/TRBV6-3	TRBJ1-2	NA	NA	CASSYTGGYGYTF	TGTGCCAGCAGTTATACCGGGGGCTATGGCTACACCTTC
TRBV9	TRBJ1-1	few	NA	CASSAKLQGEAFF	TGTGCCAGCAGCGCAAAATTACAGGGTGAAGCTTTCTTT
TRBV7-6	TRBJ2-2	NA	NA	CASSGTGTGSPGELFF	TGTGCCAGCAGCGGTACCGGGACGGGGTCGCCCGGGGAGCTGTTTTTT
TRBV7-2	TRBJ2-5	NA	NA	CASSLLSSLETQYF	TGTGCCAGCAGCTTACTTTCCAGTCTTGAGACCCAGTACTTC
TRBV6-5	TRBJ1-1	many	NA	CASSYSLRMNTEAFF	TGTGCCAGCAGTTACTCCCTTAGGATGAACACTGAAGCTTTCTTT
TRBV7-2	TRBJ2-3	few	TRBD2	CASSDRSGTPQYF	TGTGCCAGCAGCGACAGAAGCGGGACGCCGCAGTATTTT
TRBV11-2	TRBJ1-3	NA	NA	CASSLGVGNTIYF	TGTGCCAGCAGCTTAGGAGTGGGAAACACCATATATTTT
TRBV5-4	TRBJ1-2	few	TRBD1	CASSLDRSQGAGYTF	TGTGCCAGCAGCTTGGATCGGAGTCAGGGGGCTGGCTACACCTTC
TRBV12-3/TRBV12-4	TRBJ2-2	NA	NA	CASKGDNGELFF	TGTGCCAGCAAAGGGGATAACGGGGAGCTGTTTTTT
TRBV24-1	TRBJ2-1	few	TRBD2	CATSGGGYRNEQFF	TGTGCCACCAGTGGCGGGGGGTATAGGAATGAGCAGTTCTTC
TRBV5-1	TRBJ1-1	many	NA	CASSLELNTEAFF	TGCGCCAGCAGCTTGGAGTTAAACACTGAAGCTTTCTTT
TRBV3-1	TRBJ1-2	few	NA	CASGLTTSNYGYTF	TGTGCCAGCGGTTTAACTACTTCTAACTATGGCTACACCTTC